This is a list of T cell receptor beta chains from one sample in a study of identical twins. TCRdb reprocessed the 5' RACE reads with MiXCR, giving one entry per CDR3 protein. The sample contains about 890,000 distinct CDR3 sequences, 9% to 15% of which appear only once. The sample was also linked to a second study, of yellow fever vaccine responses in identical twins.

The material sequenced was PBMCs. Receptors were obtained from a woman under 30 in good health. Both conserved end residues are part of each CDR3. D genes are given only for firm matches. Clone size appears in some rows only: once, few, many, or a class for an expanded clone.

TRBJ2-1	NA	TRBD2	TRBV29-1	CSAHTTREANEQFF	TGCAGCGCTCACACGACACGGGAGGCAAATGAGCAGTTCTTC
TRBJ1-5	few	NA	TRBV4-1	CASSQERGQGEEPQHF	TGCGCCAGCAGCCAAGAGAGGGGTCAAGGAGAAGAGCCCCAGCATTTT
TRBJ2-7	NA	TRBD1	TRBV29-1	CSVVPFGTGNSYEQYF	TGCAGCGTTGTCCCCTTCGGGACAGGAAACTCCTACGAGCAGTACTTC
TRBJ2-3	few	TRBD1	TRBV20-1	CSAIGQGASTDTQYF	TGCAGTGCTATTGGACAGGGGGCGAGCACAGATACGCAGTATTTT
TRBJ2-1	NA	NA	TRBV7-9	CASSSWVGNSYNEQFF	TGTGCCAGCAGCTCCTGGGTAGGGAACTCCTACAATGAGCAGTTCTTC
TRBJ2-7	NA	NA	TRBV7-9	CASSLGRADEQYF	TGTGCCAGCAGCTTGGGCAGGGCGGACGAGCAGTACTTC
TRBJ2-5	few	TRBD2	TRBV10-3	CAISQSPGLASLPTQYF	TGTGCCATCAGCCAGAGCCCGGGACTAGCAAGCCTTCCGACCCAGTACTTC
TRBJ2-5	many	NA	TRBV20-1	CSARATGVLILETQYF	TGCAGTGCTAGAGCCACGGGGGTACTGATATTAGAGACCCAGTACTTC
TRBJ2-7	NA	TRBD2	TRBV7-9	CASSPRLAGGNYEQYF	TGTGCCAGCAGCCCCCGACTAGCGGGAGGCAACTACGAGCAGTACTTC
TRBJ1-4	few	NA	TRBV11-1	CASSWGLTGNEKLFF	TGTGCCAGCAGCTGGGGATTAACAGGGAATGAAAAACTGTTTTTT